A single sample is the source of the 24 T cell receptor beta chains below, sequenced in a study of cytomegalovirus exposure and HLA in healthy donors (dated by TCRdb to between 2016 and 2019). Library preparation employed the immunoSEQ multiplex PCR assay. The multiplex PCR relied on a mix of 60 forward primers for TCR Vbeta segments and 13 reverse primers for TCR Jbeta segments. Drawn from immuneACCESS, this table holds only the in-frame rearrangements with V and J called that TCRdb kept. Clones are partly lost; checked studies trace under half to an unresolved V gene and leave the rest unexplained. The table held for this sample gives about 120,000 clones. The biggest ten clones account for less than 4.5% of the sample. The sequenced sample was PBMCs. The receptors originated from a man aged 18 to 30 in good health and CMV-seronegative.

The chain recombines TRBV5-6 with TRBJ1-4; D is unresolved. The germline CDR1 and CDR2 sequences are SGHDT and YYEEEE. V lost 4 bases and J 5 bases, leaving 15 bases between the germline ends. There are 15 residues in the CDR3. CDR3 sequence reads: CASSPVGSRNEKLFF. The CDR3 DNA reads as TGTGCCAGCAGCCCCGTCGGGTCCCGAAATGAAAAACTGTTTTTT.

The CDR3 is CASTGGAEQYF. Here the CDR3 DNA reads TGTGCCAGCACAGGGGGAGCCGAGCAGTACTTC. The chain uses TRBV7-2 and TRBJ2-7; TRBD1 aligns across 7 bases. Germline V gene sequence: CDR1 SGHTA, CDR2 FQGNSA. Losses at the gene ends were 7 bases for V and 6 bases for J; bases not matched to a gene: 3. The CDR3 consists of 11 residues.

This sequence joins TRBV7-9 and TRBJ1-6; D remains unclear. Germline V lookup: CDR1 SEHNR, CDR2 FQNEAQ (reference sequence). V was clipped by 5 bases and J by 6 bases, with 11 bases between them. The CDR3 covers 14 residues. The CDR3 spells CASSPNVANSPLHF. The DNA for the CDR3 is TGTGCCAGCAGCCCCAATGTAGCTAATTCACCCCTCCACTTT.

J is TRBJ2-1 and V is TRBV11-2; 7 nucleotides match TRBD2. Germline CDR1 reads SGHAT; CDR2 reads FQNNGV. With V trimmed by 0 bases and J by 6 bases, 8 bases remained unmatched. This CDR3 is built from 16 residues. This CDR3 is CASSLDLGGSSNEQFF. The CDR3 nucleotides read TGTGCCAGCAGCTTAGATCTTGGCGGGAGTAGCAATGAGCAGTTCTTC.

The chain couples TRBV21-1 to TRBJ1-2; TRBD1, as called in the table, went unchecked against the DNA. TRBV21-1 constitutes a pseudogene. The CDR3 runs 13 residues. CDR3: CAISDRDHYGYTF. CDR3 nucleotide sequence: TGTGCCATCTCGGACAGGGACCACTATGGCTACACCTTC.

The chain links TRBV27 to TRBJ1-1; 12 positions agree with TRBD1. The CDR3 covers 13 residues. The junction had 3 bases not matched to a gene; V was cut back by 8 bases and J by 5 bases. Germline V gene sequence: CDR1 MNHEY, CDR2 SMNVEV (reference sequence). CDR3 region: CASRDRGRTEAFF. Written as DNA, the CDR3 is TGTGCCAGCCGGGACAGGGGGCGGACTGAAGCTTTCTTT.

The CDR3 loop reads CASSVSGDTEAFF. The CDR3 coding sequence is TGTGCCAGCAGCGTATCAGGGGACACTGAAGCTTTCTTT. This chain links TRBV9 with TRBJ1-1, with D possibly TRBD1 on 6 matching bases. Trimming left V 1 base short and J 3 bases short, with 7 bases between. This CDR3 has 13 amino acids. Germline CDR1 is SGDLS and CDR2 is YYNGEE.

The chain carries TRBV6-6 and TRBJ2-1, with D possibly TRBD1 on 5 matching bases. The CDR3 has 12 amino acids. The germline CDR1 and CDR2 sequences are MNHNY and SVGAGI (reference sequence). The ends were cut back, 11 bases at V and 7 bases at J, with 15 bases in the middle. The CDR3 reads CASYAGWNEQFF. DNA of the CDR3: TGTGCCTCCTATGCAGGGTGGAATGAGCAGTTCTTC.

CDR3 sequence: CASSLRTSPNTEAFF. The CDR3 coding sequence is TGTGCCAGCAGCCTTAGAACCTCACCGAACACTGAAGCTTTCTTT. This sequence joins TRBV11-2 and TRBJ1-1; no reliable D call. Per germline, CDR1 SGHAT and CDR2 FQNNGV. V was shortened by 5 bases and J by 1 base, with 14 bases between the two germline ends. This CDR3 spans 15 amino acids. The full variable domain, rest sourced from reference TRBV11-2 and TRBJ1-1, is EAGVAQSPRYKIIEKRQSVAFWCNPISGHATLYWYQQILGQGPKLLIQFQNNGVVDDSQLPKDRFSAERLKGVDSTLKIQPAKLEDSAVYLCASSLRTSPNTEAFFGQGTRLTVV.

This chain's CDR3 is CASSLASGGYNEQFF. DNA for the CDR3: TGTGCCAGCAGTTTAGCTTCGGGGGGTTACAATGAGCAGTTCTTC. The chain is built from TRBV27 and TRBJ2-1; 7 positions agree with TRBD2. J gave up 4 bases and V 2 bases, and 5 bases lay outside the gene matches. The CDR3 is 15 residues long. In germline, CDR1 is MNHEY, CDR2 SMNVEV (reference sequence).

The chain is built from TRBV9 and TRBJ2-2; D may be TRBD2 (5 bases). Trimming left V 0 bases short and J 5 bases short, with 8 bases between. Germline-derived CDR1 and CDR2 are SGDLS and YYNGEE. This CDR3 spans 14 amino acids. This chain's CDR3 is CASSVVPGTGELFF. CDR3 nucleotide sequence: TGTGCCAGCAGCGTAGTTCCGGGAACCGGGGAGCTGTTTTTT.

V is TRBV6-5 and J is TRBJ2-7; 7 bases align to TRBD2. In germline, CDR1 is MNHEY, CDR2 SVGAGI. V was pared by 5 bases and J by 4 bases, with 8 bases of the junction left unmatched. This CDR3 is 14 amino acids long. CDR3 coding DNA: TGTGCCAGCAGTACTCCGGGACTACCATACGAGCAGTACTTC. Its translation is CASSTPGLPYEQYF.

Worth noting for this clone: An end of the junction differs from the germline gene, which may be a read error. The same CDR3 also results from other DNA sequences found in this sample. In DNA form, the CDR3 reads TGTGCCAGCAGCTTACGCTGGGACAATGAGCATTTCTTC. It yields the protein CASSLRWDNEHFF. The chain couples TRBV7-8 to TRBJ2-1; D may be TRBD1 (6 bases). CDR1 and CDR2 (germline): SGHVS, FQNEAQ. The CDR3 is 13 residues long.

The chain carries TRBV6-1 and TRBJ2-3; 10 bases are shared with TRBD2. The germline gives CDR1 MNHNS, CDR2 SASEGT. The V gene end was trimmed by 5 bases and the J gene end by 5 bases; junction bases not matched to a gene: 10. The CDR3 consists of 16 residues. CDR3 nucleotides: TGTGCCAGCAGTAAAGGGCTAGCGGGAGCGCTAGATACGCAGTATTTT. Residues: CASSKGLAGALDTQYF.

This chain joins TRBV4-1 and TRBJ2-1, with D maybe TRBD2 (5 bases). The CDR3 is 17 residues long. V gave up 0 bases and J gave up 0 bases, with 12 bases separating them. Germline V lookup: CDR1 MGHRA, CDR2 YSYEKL. CDR3 protein: CASSQEIQAASYNEQFF. In DNA form, the CDR3 reads TGCGCCAGCAGCCAAGAAATTCAAGCGGCCTCCTACAATGAGCAGTTCTTC.

The chain has TRBV13 and TRBJ2-7; the match to TRBD2 covers 13 bases. Germline values: CDR1 PRHDT, CDR2 FYEKMQ (reference sequence). J was trimmed by 0 bases and V by 0 bases; bases with no gene match: 5. The CDR3 sequence is 18 residues long. As DNA, the CDR3 is TGTGCCAGCAGCTTAGGGACTAGCGGGGGGTTAAGCTCCTACGAGCAGTACTTC. This codes for CASSLGTSGGLSSYEQYF.

This chain uses TRBV28 with TRBJ1-3, with a weak D call TRBD1 (6 bases). The germline V gene has CDR1 MDHEN and CDR2 SYDVKM. The length of the CDR3 is 16 residues. Trimming pared 4 bases from V and 0 bases from J, leaving 13 bases between. DNA of the CDR3: TGTGCCAGCAGTTCCGGACAGATTTACTCTGGAAACACCATATATTTT. Translated, it gives CASSSGQIYSGNTIYF.

The CDR3 here is CASSVEERYEQFF. CDR3 in DNA: TGTGCCAGCAGCGTAGAAGAGCGGTATGAGCAGTTCTTC. This sequence joins TRBV9 and TRBJ2-1; D may be TRBD2 (5 bases). CDR1 is SGDLS and CDR2 is YYNGEE in the germline V gene. V lost 0 bases and J lost 8, with 9 bases in between. The CDR3 runs to 13 residues.

J is TRBJ2-3 and V is TRBV11-3; 11 nucleotides agree with TRBD1. The CDR3 is 16 amino acids. Germline CDR1 is SGHNT and CDR2 is YENEEA. Trimming cost V 5 bases and J 2 bases; bases outside gene matches: 6. In DNA form, the CDR3 reads TGTGCCAGCAGCCCTCGGGACAGGGGGACCACAGATACGCAGTATTTT. Its translation: CASSPRDRGTTDTQYF.

The chain couples TRBV7-8 to TRBJ1-1; D not certain. The ends were cut back, 7 bases at V and 3 bases at J, with 9 bases in the middle. CDR1 is SGHVS, CDR2 FQNEAQ, per germline. CDR3 size: 12 residues. The CDR3 region has the DNA TGTGCCAGCACCCTCGGGGACACTGAAGCTTTCTTT. Protein: CASTLGDTEAFF. Filled out from reference TRBV7-8 and TRBJ1-1, the complete variable domain reads GAGVSQSPRYKVAKRGQDVALRCDPISGHVSLFWYQQALGQGPEFLTYFQNEAQLDKSGLPSDRFFAERPEGSVSTLKIQRTQQEDSAVYLCASTLGDTEAFFGQGTRLTVV.

The CDR3 loop reads CASSSGLAGSSYNEQFF. CDR3 sequence (DNA): TGTGCCAGTAGTTCGGGACTAGCGGGAAGCTCCTACAATGAGCAGTTCTTC. V gene TRBV19 combines with J gene TRBJ2-1, with 13 bases aligning to TRBD2. J gave up 0 bases and V 5 bases, and 4 bases lay outside the gene matches. Germline V lookup: CDR1 LNHDA, CDR2 SQIVND (reference sequence). There are 17 residues in the CDR3.

CDR3 protein: CASKDLGGYNEQFF. CDR3 nucleotide sequence: TGTGCCAGCAAGGACCTGGGGGGTTACAATGAGCAGTTCTTC. The chain is built from TRBV7-8 and TRBJ2-1, with a weak D call TRBD2 (6 bases). Trimming took off 7 bases at V and 4 bases at J, with 14 bases between the two ends. CDR1 is SGHVS, CDR2 FQNEAQ, per germline. This CDR3 spans 14 amino acids.

The V gene is TRBV10-2, the J gene TRBJ2-7; D not certain. The germline CDR1 and CDR2 sequences are WSHSY and SAAADI. The V end was cut by 6 bases, the J end by 1 base, with 10 bases between. The CDR3 consists of 13 residues. The CDR3 region has the DNA TGCGCCAGCAGGGAAGTGAGGTCCTACGAGCAGTACTTC. Its protein is CASREVRSYEQYF.

V usage is TRBV6-5 and J usage is TRBJ1-4; 7 bases agree with TRBD1. J was trimmed by 8 bases and V by 5 bases; bases with no gene match: 8. Germline loops: CDR1 MNHEY, CDR2 SVGAGI. This CDR3 spans 14 amino acids. The CDR3 region is CASSLGQAVEKLFF. CDR3 in DNA: TGTGCCAGCAGTCTCGGACAGGCCGTAGAAAAACTGTTTTTT.